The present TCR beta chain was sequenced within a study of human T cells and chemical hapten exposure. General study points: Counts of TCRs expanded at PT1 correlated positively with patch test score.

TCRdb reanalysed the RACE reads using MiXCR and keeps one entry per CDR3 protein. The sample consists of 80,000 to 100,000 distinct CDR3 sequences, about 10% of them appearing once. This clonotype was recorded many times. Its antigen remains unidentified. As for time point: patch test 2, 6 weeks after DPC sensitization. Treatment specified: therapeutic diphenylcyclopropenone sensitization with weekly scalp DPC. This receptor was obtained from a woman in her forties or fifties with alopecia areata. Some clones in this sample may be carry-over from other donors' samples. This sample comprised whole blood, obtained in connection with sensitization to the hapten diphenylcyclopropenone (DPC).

Here the CDR3 reads CASSQGGNQPQHF. The CDR3 nucleotides are TGTGCCAGCAGCCAGGGGGGCAATCAGCCCCAGCATTTT. The chain joins TRBV3-1 to TRBJ1-5; a weak D match, TRBD1 (5 bases). The germline V gene has CDR1 LGHDT and CDR2 YNNKEL (reference sequence). The length of the CDR3 is 13 residues. V was shortened by 3 bases and J by 2 bases, with 5 bases between the two germline ends.